Reported below is one T cell receptor beta chain. These data belong to a study of technical replicates of blood from a few donors. In germline, CDR1 is SGHNT, CDR2 YYREEE (reference sequence). The ends lost 4 bases at V and 0 bases at J; junction bases unmatched: 5. The CDR3 has 15 amino acids. The protocol was immunoSEQ multiplex PCR, while the TCRdb copy is restricted to in-frame clones and leaves out a portion. This table holds approximately 74,000 clones, about 98% found once. This sequence joins TRBV5-4 and TRBJ2-7; 9 nucleotides match TRBD2. The sequencing input was T cells isolated from PBMCs. The TCR was taken from a human donor in good health. CDR3 amino acids: CASSVLAGSSYEQYF. The CDR3 nucleotides read TGTGCCAGCAGCGTCCTAGCGGGGAGCTCCTACGAGCAGTACTTC.